This entry is about one T cell receptor (beta chain). The authors' processing: Researchers report that nucleated cell counts were estimated from reference gene primer amplification. Libraries were prepared by immunoSEQ multiplex PCR; TCRdb keeps only in-frame clonotypes and omits some of them. The D gene and trimming were derived from the DNA, and the V and J assignments and clone size from that table. Here the sample spans 200,000 to 250,000 clones, about 88% being singletons. The data belong to a study of blood T cell repertoires in COVID-19. For the study at large: Italy, Spain and the United States were the sources of the convalescent and acute COVID-19 samples. Sample material is recorded as cDNA or gDNA derived from T cells, B-cell-depleted T cells, or PBMCs.

V shed 6 bases and J 8 bases; nucleotides not matched to a gene: 16. From germline, CDR1 is KGHSH and CDR2 LQKENI. The CDR3 totals 18 residues. This TCR came from a woman between 55 and 75 years old with acute or convalescent COVID-19. This rearrangement joins TRBV18 to TRBJ2-1; 13 bases are a match to TRBD2. Sequences were obtained from peripheral blood. The CDR3 region is CASSRLPGTSGKTYEQFF. Here the CDR3 DNA reads TGTGCCAGCTCCCGACTACCCGGGACTAGCGGGAAAACATATGAGCAGTTCTTC.